Listed below are T cell receptor beta chains from one sample, sequenced in a study of CD8+ T cells in alopecia areata. This table comes from immunoSEQ multiplex PCR, and its TCRdb copy is limited to in-frame clones, with some not included. The profile shows approximately 140,000 clones, 65% to 90% of them singletons. The sequenced sample was CD8+ T cells sorted from blood, obtained at week 4, from a patient treated with tofacitinib. These TCRs come from a human donor with alopecia areata. Each CDR3 is given with its conserved first and last residue. The order of the fields is D gene, V gene, clone size, J gene, CDR3 protein, CDR3 DNA. The D gene is left open where the match is weak. Size values are once, few and many counts, or a class for expanded clones, and some rows have none.

>-|TRBV4-3|-|TRBJ2-2
CASSQDSGLRLRGELFF
TGCGCCAGCAGCCAAGATTCCGGACTGCGTCTTCGCGGGGAGCTGTTTTTT
>-|TRBV7-9|-|TRBJ2-7
CASSYGPYEQYF
TGTGCCAGCAGCTATGGACCCTACGAGCAGTACTTC
>-|TRBV7-6|few|TRBJ2-7
CASSVGPSYEQYF
TGTGCCAGCAGCGTGGGACCATCCTACGAGCAGTACTTC
>-|TRBV14|once|TRBJ2-2
CASSQSIGYTGELFF
TGTGCCAGCAGCCAAAGTATAGGGTACACCGGGGAGCTGTTTTTT
>-|TRBV29-1|-|TRBJ2-2
CSVEPRAANTGELFF
TGCAGCGTTGAACCCAGGGCCGCGAACACCGGGGAGCTGTTTTTT
>TRBD2|TRBV4-1|-|TRBJ2-1
CASSSPGQGLIHEQFF
TGCGCCAGCAGCTCCCCGGGGCAGGGACTAATCCATGAGCAGTTCTTC
>-|TRBV5-6|-|TRBJ2-1
CASSLVGGYNEQFF
TGTGCCAGCAGCTTGGTAGGGGGCTACAATGAGCAGTTCTTC
>-|TRBV6-6|-|TRBJ1-5
CASSLQGYSNQPQHF
TGTGCCAGCAGCCTACAGGGCTATAGCAATCAGCCCCAGCATTTT
>-|TRBV4-1|few|TRBJ2-2
CASSRGFANTGELFF
TGCGCCAGCAGCAGGGGGTTCGCGAACACCGGGGAGCTGTTTTTT
>-|TRBV6-5|-|TRBJ2-7
CASSYRPTFYEQYF
TGTGCCAGCAGTTACAGGCCCACGTTCTACGAGCAGTACTTC
>-|TRBV7-9|-|TRBJ2-7
CASSLENTIVQPSSYEQYF
TGTGCCAGCAGCTTAGAAAATACGATTGTACAGCCGAGCTCCTACGAGCAGTACTTC
>-|TRBV2|-|TRBJ2-1
CASSEEGWDEQFF
TGTGCCAGCAGTGAAGAGGGTTGGGATGAGCAGTTCTTC
>TRBD1|TRBV27|once|TRBJ2-5
CASSFLAGGLETQYF
TGTGCCAGCAGTTTTCTCGCAGGGGGTCTAGAGACCCAGTACTTC
>-|TRBV7-9|-|TRBJ2-7
CASSPGYLEQYF
TGTGCCAGCAGCCCCGGTTACTTGGAGCAGTACTTC
>-|TRBV15|-|TRBJ2-5
CATSRVPGPYQETQYF
TGTGCCACCAGCAGAGTCCCAGGGCCGTACCAAGAGACCCAGTACTTC
>TRBD1|TRBV28|-|TRBJ1-2
CASSPQGGYGYTF
TGTGCCAGCAGTCCCCAGGGGGGATATGGCTACACCTTC
>-|TRBV12-5|few|TRBJ1-5
CASRDLDWQPQHF
TGTGCTAGCCGGGACCTCGACTGGCAGCCCCAGCATTTT
>-|TRBV2|-|TRBJ2-5
CASSGGTSKRETQYF
TGTGCCAGCAGTGGAGGGACTTCGAAGAGGGAGACCCAGTACTTC
>-|TRBV10-3|-|TRBJ2-7
CAIRGGETYEQYF
TGTGCCATCAGGGGCGGGGAGACCTACGAGCAGTACTTC
>TRBD1|TRBV15|-|TRBJ2-3
CATSRENRGGTDTQYF
TGTGCCACCAGCAGAGAGAACAGGGGCGGCACAGATACGCAGTATTTT
>TRBD1|TRBV7-9|-|TRBJ2-7
CASSPTGTGDYEQYF
TGTGCCAGCAGCCCAACCGGGACAGGGGACTACGAGCAGTACTTC
>-|TRBV4-1|-|TRBJ2-5
CASSHRPEPTQETQYF
TGCGCCAGCAGCCACAGGCCCGAACCGACTCAAGAGACCCAGTACTTC
>-|TRBV15|-|TRBJ2-3
CATSRVPGLDTQYF
TGTGCCACCAGCAGAGTTCCGGGCCTCGATACGCAGTATTTT
>-|TRBV4-3|-|TRBJ1-5
CASSQGQFNQPQHF
TGCGCCAGCAGCCAAGGGCAGTTCAATCAGCCCCAGCATTTT
>-|TRBV4-2|-|TRBJ2-6
CASSQANTGANVLTF
TGTGCCAGCAGCCAAGCGAATACTGGGGCCAACGTCCTGACTTTC
>-|TRBV5-6|-|TRBJ1-1
CASSFLVNTEAFF
TGTGCCAGCAGCTTTCTGGTGAACACTGAAGCTTTCTTT